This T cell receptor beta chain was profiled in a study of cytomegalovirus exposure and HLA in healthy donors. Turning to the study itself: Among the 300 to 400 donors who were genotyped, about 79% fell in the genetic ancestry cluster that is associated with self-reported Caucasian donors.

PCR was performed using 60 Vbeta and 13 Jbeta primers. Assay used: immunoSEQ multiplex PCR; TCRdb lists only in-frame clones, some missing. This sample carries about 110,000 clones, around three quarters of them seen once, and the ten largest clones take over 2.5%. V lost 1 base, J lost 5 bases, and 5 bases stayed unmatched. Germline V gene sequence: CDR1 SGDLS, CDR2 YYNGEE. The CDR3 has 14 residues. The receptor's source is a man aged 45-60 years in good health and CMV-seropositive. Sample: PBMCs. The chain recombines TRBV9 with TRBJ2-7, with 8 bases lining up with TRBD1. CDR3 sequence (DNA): TGTGCCAGCAGCGTATCGGGACAGGCCCACGAGCAGTACTTC. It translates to CASSVSGQAHEQYF.